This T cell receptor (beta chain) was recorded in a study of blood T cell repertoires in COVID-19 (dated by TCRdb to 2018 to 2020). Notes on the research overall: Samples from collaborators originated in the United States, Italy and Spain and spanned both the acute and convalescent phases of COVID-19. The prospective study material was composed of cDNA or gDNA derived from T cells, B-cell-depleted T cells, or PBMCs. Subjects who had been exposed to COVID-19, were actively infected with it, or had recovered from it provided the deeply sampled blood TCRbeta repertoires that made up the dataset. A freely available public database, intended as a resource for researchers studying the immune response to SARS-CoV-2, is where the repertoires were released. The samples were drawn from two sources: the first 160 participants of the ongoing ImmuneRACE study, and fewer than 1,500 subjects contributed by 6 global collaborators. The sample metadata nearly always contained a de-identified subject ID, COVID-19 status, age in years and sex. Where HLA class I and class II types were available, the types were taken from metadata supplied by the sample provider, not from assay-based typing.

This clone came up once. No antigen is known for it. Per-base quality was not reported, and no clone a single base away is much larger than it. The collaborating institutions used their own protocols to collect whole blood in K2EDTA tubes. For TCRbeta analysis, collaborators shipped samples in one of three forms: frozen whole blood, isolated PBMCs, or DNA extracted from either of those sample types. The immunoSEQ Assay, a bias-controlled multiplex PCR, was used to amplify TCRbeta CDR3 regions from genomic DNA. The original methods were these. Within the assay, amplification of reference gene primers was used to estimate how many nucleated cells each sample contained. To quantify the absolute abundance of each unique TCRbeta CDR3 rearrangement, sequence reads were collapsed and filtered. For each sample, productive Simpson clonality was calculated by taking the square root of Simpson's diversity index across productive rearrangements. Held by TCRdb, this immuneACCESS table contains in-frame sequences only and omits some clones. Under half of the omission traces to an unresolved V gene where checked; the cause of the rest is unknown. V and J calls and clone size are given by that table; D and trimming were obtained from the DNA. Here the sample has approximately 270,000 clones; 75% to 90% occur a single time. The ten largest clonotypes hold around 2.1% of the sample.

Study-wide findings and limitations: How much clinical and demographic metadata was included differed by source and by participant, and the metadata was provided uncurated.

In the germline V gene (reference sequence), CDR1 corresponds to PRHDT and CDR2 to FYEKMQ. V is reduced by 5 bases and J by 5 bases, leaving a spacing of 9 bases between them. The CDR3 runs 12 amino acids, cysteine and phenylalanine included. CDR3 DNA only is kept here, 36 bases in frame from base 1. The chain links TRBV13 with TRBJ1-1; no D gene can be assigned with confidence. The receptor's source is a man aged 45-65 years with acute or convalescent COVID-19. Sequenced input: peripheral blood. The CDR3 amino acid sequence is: CASSPVWTEAFF. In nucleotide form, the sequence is TGTGCCAGCAGCCCAGTATGGACTGAAGCTTTCTTT.